These T cell receptor beta chains were read from a single sample in a study of vaccination and CD4 T cells after COVID-19. Their antigen targets remain unknown. TCRdb ran MiXCR on the PCR reads and lists one entry per CDR3 protein. The repertoire holds 20,000 to 30,000 distinct CDR3 sequences, with around two thirds as singletons. The sample comprised CD4+ T cells from blood, cultured in vitro. These receptors all stem from a human donor who had recovered from COVID-19. Each CDR3 is given with its conserved first and last residue. D genes are given only for firm matches. Size values are once, few and many counts, or a class for expanded clones, and some rows have none.

abundance	d_gene	v_gene	j_gene	CDR3aa	CDR3nt
.	.	TRBV28	TRBJ2-2	CASKQGGTGELFF	TGTGCCAGCAAACAGGGAGGGACCGGGGAGCTGTTTTTT
.	.	TRBV15	TRBJ1-1	CATRSNFDRIEAFF	TGTGCCACCCGATCTAATTTCGATAGGATTGAAGCTTTCTTT
.	.	TRBV2	TRBJ1-1	CASSEQGIMNTEAFF	TGTGCCAGCAGTGAACAGGGCATAATGAACACTGAAGCTTTCTTT
.	.	TRBV7-9	TRBJ1-5	CASSLGNSGNQPQHF	TGTGCCAGCAGCTTAGGGAACAGTGGAAATCAGCCCCAGCATTTT
.	TRBD1	TRBV29-1	TRBJ2-7	CSVVSRQGVYEQYF	TGCAGCGTTGTTTCTCGACAGGGTGTTTACGAGCAGTACTTC
few	TRBD1	TRBV19	TRBJ1-2	CASSTSPGQGIGVGGYTF	TGTGCCAGTAGTACGTCGCCGGGACAGGGAATTGGAGTAGGCGGCTACACCTTC
once	.	TRBV15	TRBJ1-4	CATSRGLGSNEKLFF	TGTGCCACCAGCAGAGGGTTGGGTTCTAATGAAAAACTGTTTTTT
.	TRBD1	TRBV20-1	TRBJ1-2	CSARSDRTPNYGYTF	TGCAGTGCTAGGTCGGACAGGACTCCTAACTATGGCTACACCTTC
.	.	TRBV30	TRBJ1-2	CAWTYRAALDGYTF	TGTGCCTGGACTTACCGGGCCGCCCTGGATGGCTACACCTTC
.	TRBD1	TRBV27	TRBJ2-7	CASSSPGTGGLRSYEQYF	TGTGCCAGCAGTTCCCCCGGGACAGGGGGACTCAGGTCCTACGAGCAGTACTTC
.	TRBD1	TRBV20-1	TRBJ1-1	CSAKDREGTEAFF	TGCAGTGCTAAAGACAGGGAGGGGACTGAAGCTTTCTTT
few	TRBD1	TRBV27	TRBJ1-5	CASSPLGDSPNQPQHF	TGTGCCAGCAGCCCGCTCGGGGACAGCCCGAATCAGCCCCAGCATTTT
.	.	TRBV6-2/TRBV6-3	TRBJ2-3	CASSYWGWTDTQYF	TGTGCCAGCAGTTACTGGGGGTGGACAGATACGCAGTATTTT
.	TRBD1	TRBV20-1	TRBJ1-2	CSARGQYNYGYTF	TGCAGTGCTAGGGGACAGTATAACTATGGCTACACCTTC
.	.	TRBV10-3	TRBJ2-1	CAIRGVLGPRRDEQFF	TGTGCCATCAGGGGGGTATTGGGTCCCAGGCGGGATGAGCAGTTCTTC
.	.	TRBV19	TRBJ1-5	CASSIEGQGHQPQHF	TGTGCCAGTAGTATCGAAGGGCAGGGGCATCAGCCCCAGCATTTT
.	.	TRBV5-1	TRBJ1-1	CASSLAGGWNTEAFF	TGCGCCAGCAGCTTGGCCGGGGGTTGGAACACTGAAGCTTTCTTT
.	TRBD1	TRBV19	TRBJ2-7	CASSRTGGPSYEQYF	TGTGCCAGTAGTCGAACAGGGGGTCCCTCCTACGAGCAGTACTTC
.	.	TRBV2	TRBJ1-5	CASTRSNWGNQPQHF	TGTGCCAGCACAAGGTCAAACTGGGGGAATCAGCCCCAGCATTTT
few	.	TRBV10-3	TRBJ2-1	CAISESIAEQFF	TGTGCCATCAGTGAGTCGATAGCTGAGCAGTTCTTC
.	TRBD1	TRBV30	TRBJ1-2	CAYRDRGGYGYTF	TGTGCTTACCGGGACAGGGGAGGCTATGGCTACACCTTC
.	TRBD1	TRBV20-1	TRBJ1-2	CSARDGRGQRHTF	TGCAGTGCTAGAGATGGCAGGGGGCAGAGACACACCTTC
.	TRBD1	TRBV2	TRBJ2-5	CASRAIDRVETQYF	TGTGCCAGCAGAGCTATTGACAGGGTTGAGACCCAGTACTTC
.	.	TRBV14	TRBJ1-6	CASSRGPGNSPLHF	TGTGCCAGCAGCCGGGGTCCCGGTAATTCACCCCTCCACTTT
.	.	TRBV24-1	TRBJ1-2	CATSDGGRGPYGYTF	TGTGCCACCAGTGATGGCGGGCGGGGCCCCTATGGCTACACCTTC
.	.	TRBV30	TRBJ2-7	CAWEGSDEQYF	TGTGCCTGGGAGGGTAGCGACGAGCAGTACTTC
.	.	TRBV20-1	TRBJ2-3	CSASFLDTQYF	TGCAGTGCTAGCTTTTTAGATACGCAGTATTTT
once	.	TRBV10-3	TRBJ1-1	CAISDRGARMNTEAFF	TGTGCCATCAGTGACCGGGGGGCTCGCATGAACACTGAAGCTTTCTTT
.	TRBD2	TRBV7-9	TRBJ2-5	CASTHTGLAGARRETQYF	TGTGCCAGCACTCACACGGGACTAGCGGGAGCCCGGCGGGAGACCCAGTACTTC
.	TRBD1	TRBV5-4	TRBJ2-2	CASSSGGKNTGELFF	TGTGCCAGCAGCTCAGGGGGCAAGAACACCGGGGAGCTGTTTTTT
once	TRBD2	TRBV7-2	TRBJ2-3	CASSIRHGTSGEADTQYF	TGTGCCAGCAGCATCCGACATGGGACTAGCGGGGAGGCAGATACGCAGTATTTT
.	.	TRBV6-1	TRBJ1-3	CASRGQAISGNTIYF	TGTGCCAGCAGGGGGCAGGCGATCTCTGGAAACACCATATATTTT
.	.	TRBV6-1	TRBJ1-1	CARRGKAESALNTEAFF	TGTGCCAGAAGGGGGAAGGCAGAATCAGCCTTGAACACTGAAGCTTTCTTT
few	TRBD2	TRBV6-2/TRBV6-3	TRBJ2-7	CASTKGLAGVYEQYF	TGTGCCAGCACAAAGGGACTAGCGGGAGTCTACGAGCAGTACTTC
.	TRBD1	TRBV6-2/TRBV6-3	TRBJ1-5	CASSYSGPRRGLDGNQPQHF	TGTGCCAGCAGTTACTCAGGGCCAAGGAGGGGGCTGGATGGCAATCAGCCCCAGCATTTT
.	.	TRBV7-2	TRBJ1-2	CASSWAKDTYGYTF	TGTGCCAGCAGCTGGGCGAAGGACACGTATGGCTACACCTTC
.	TRBD1	TRBV7-6	TRBJ1-2	CASSLESNRGAGYTF	TGTGCCAGCAGCTTAGAGTCCAACAGGGGAGCTGGCTACACCTTC